The 4 T cell receptor beta chains below were found in one sample sequenced in a study of blood T cell repertoires in COVID-19. Profiling relied on immunoSEQ multiplex PCR, and the TCRdb table lists in-frame clones only, not all of them. The top ten hold 4.6% of the sample, which has about 11,000 clones, 80% to 90% seen once. Sequencing input: peripheral blood. The receptors were gathered from a human donor in a cohort sampled during active COVID-19.

This clone was observed a handful of times. The V call is TRBV5-1, the J call TRBJ2-7, with 11 bases identical to TRBD1. The CDR3 totals 15 residues. Per the germline V gene, CDR1 is SGHRS and CDR2 is YFSETQ. J lost 1 base, V lost 5 bases, and 5 bases had no gene match. The CDR3 DNA sequence: TGCGCCAGCAGTTCTGGGACAGGGGGTTCCTACGAGCAGTACTTC. As protein: CASSSGTGGSYEQYF. Combining the CDR3 with reference TRBV5-1 and TRBJ2-7 gives the whole variable domain KAGVTQTPRYLIKTRGQQVTLSCSPISGHRSVSWYQQTPGQGLQFLFEYFSETQRNKGNFPGRFSGRQFSNSRSEMNVSTLELGDSALYLCASSSGTGGSYEQYFGPGTRLTVT.

The chain is built from TRBV5-1 and TRBJ2-4; TRBD1 aligns across 9 bases. Losses at the gene ends were 4 bases for V and 8 bases for J; bases not matched to a gene: 10. This CDR3 has 15 residues. CDR1 and CDR2 (germline): SGHRS, YFSETQ. This chain's CDR3 is CASSPYDRGIYIQYF. The CDR3 bases are TGCGCCAGCAGCCCATACGACAGGGGGATATACATTCAGTACTTC.

The chain is built from TRBV28 and TRBJ1-5; TRBD1 might be the D (6 bases). This CDR3 region has 16 residues. In germline, CDR1 is MDHEN, CDR2 SYDVKM. V dropped 7 bases and J dropped 2 bases, with 18 bases sitting between them. CDR3 coding DNA: TGTGCCAGCACCCTAGGGGGGGGCGGGGGCAATCAGCCCCAGCATTTT. Protein: CASTLGGGGGNQPQHF.

The rearrangement joins TRBV3-1 (or the pseudogene TRBV3-2) to TRBJ2-1, with TRBD2 as a possible D gene (5 bases). The CDR3 runs 13 residues. Trimming pared 6 bases from V and 9 bases from J, leaving 15 bases between. Germline CDR1 and CDR2: LGHDT and YNNKEL (reference sequence). CDR3 sequence reads: CASSRTGPSEQFF. Here the CDR3 DNA reads TGTGCCAGCAGTCGGACTGGCCCCAGTGAGCAGTTCTTC.